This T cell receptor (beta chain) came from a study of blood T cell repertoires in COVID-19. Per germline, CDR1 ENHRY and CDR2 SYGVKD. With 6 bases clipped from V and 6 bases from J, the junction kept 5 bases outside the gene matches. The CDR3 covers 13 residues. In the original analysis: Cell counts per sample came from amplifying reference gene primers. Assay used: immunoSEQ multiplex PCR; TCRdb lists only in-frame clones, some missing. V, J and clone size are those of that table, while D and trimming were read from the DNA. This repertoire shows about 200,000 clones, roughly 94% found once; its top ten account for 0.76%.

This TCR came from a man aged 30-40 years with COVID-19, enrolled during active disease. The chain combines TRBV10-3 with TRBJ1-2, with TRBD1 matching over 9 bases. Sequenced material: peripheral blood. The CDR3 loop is CAISGTGTDGYTF. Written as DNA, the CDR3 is TGTGCCATCAGCGGGACAGGGACGGATGGCTACACCTTC.